This T cell receptor (beta chain) was captured by sequencing in a study of blood T cell repertoires in COVID-19. At the level of the study: Sites across the United States, Italy and Spain contributed samples from acute and convalescent COVID-19. Sample material is recorded as cDNA or gDNA derived from T cells, B-cell-depleted T cells, or PBMCs.

In the source study's methods: Nucleated cell counts were estimated from reference gene primer amplification. Some clones are missing from TCRdb's copy, which holds only in-frame ones; the method was immunoSEQ multiplex PCR. The D gene and trimming were derived from the DNA, and the V and J assignments and clone size from that table. This sample carries about 480,000 clones, roughly 87% of them seen once, and the ten largest clones take around 0.92%. The length of the CDR3 is 17 residues. The germline CDR1 and CDR2 sequences are SNHLY and FYNNEI. Unmatched junction bases numbered 21, after V lost 10 bases and J lost 7 bases.

V gene TRBV2 combines with J gene TRBJ2-3; TRBD2 aligns across 9 bases. This clonotype was sampled from a man younger than 35 with COVID-19, enrolled during active disease. The sample taken for sequencing was peripheral blood. The CDR3 sequence is CATPGSGSRGSRNTQYF. The CDR3, as DNA: TGTGCCACCCCGGGTAGCGGGAGCCGGGGGAGTAGGAATACGCAGTATTTT.